A single T cell receptor beta chain is shown here with its context. Germline V gives CDR1 LGHDT, CDR2 YNNKEL (reference sequence). After removal of 10 bases from V and 3 bases from J, the junction contained 6 bases not matched to a gene. The CDR3 extends over 13 amino acids. The data derive from a study of blood T cell repertoires in COVID-19. For the study at large: Donors in the United States, Italy and Spain gave samples during acute or convalescent COVID-19.

The protocol was immunoSEQ multiplex PCR, while the TCRdb copy is restricted to in-frame clones and leaves out a portion. This table holds some 530,000 clones, roughly 85% found once. This TCR was recovered from a human donor in a cohort sampled during active COVID-19. The sequenced material came from peripheral blood. The rearrangement joins TRBV3-1 (or the pseudogene TRBV3-2) to TRBJ1-5; 7 bases map to TRBD1. CDR3 sequence reads: CATTGTVNQPQHF. In DNA form, the CDR3 reads TGTGCCACTACGGGGACAGTCAATCAGCCCCAGCATTTT.